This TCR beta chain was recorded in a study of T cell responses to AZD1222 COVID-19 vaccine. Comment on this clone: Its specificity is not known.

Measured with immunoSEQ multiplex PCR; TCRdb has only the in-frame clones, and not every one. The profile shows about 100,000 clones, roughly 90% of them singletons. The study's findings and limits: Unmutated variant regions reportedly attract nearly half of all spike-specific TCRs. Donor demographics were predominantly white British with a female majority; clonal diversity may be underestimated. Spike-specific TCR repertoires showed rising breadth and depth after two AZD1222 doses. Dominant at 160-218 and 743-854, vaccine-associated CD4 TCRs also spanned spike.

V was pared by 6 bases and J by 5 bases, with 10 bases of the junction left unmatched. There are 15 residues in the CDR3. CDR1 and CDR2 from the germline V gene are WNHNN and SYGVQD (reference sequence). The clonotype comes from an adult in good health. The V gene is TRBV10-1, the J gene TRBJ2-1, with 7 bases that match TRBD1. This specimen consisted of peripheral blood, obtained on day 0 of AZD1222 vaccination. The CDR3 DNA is TGCGCCAGCAGCTTAGGGACAGCAGGGAACAATGAGCAGTTCTTC. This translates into CASSLGTAGNNEQFF.